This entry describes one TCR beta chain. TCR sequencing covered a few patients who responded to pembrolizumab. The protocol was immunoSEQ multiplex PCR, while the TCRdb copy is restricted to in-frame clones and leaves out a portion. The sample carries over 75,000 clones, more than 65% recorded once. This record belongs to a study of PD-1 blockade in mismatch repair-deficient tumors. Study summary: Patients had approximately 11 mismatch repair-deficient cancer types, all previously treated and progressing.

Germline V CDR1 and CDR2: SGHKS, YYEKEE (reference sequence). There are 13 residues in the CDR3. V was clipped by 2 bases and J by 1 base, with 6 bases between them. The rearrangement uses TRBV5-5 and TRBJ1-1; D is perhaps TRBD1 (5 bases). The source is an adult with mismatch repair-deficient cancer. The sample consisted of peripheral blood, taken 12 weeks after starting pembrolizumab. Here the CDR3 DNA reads TGTGCCAGCAGCTTCGGACAGAACACTGAAGCTTTCTTT. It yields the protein CASSFGQNTEAFF.